This TCR beta chain was found in a study of identical twins. TCRdb reprocessed the 5' RACE reads with MiXCR, giving one entry per CDR3 protein. The table records 1.5 million or so distinct CDR3 sequences, roughly 35% of them present only once. This clonotype came up a few times. A junction boundary mismatches the germline segment, possibly from a read error. This CDR3 region has 15 residues. The sequencing sample was made of cord blood. The sequence was obtained from a newborn girl in good health. V is TRBV12-3 or TRBV12-4 and J is TRBJ2-1; the D gene is possibly TRBD1 (6 bases). The CDR3 region has the DNA TGTGCCAGCAGCTCGGGACACTCCGTCTACAGTGAGCAGTTCTTC. It translates to CASSSGHSVYSEQFF.